The 18 T cell receptor beta chains below all came from one sample that was sequenced in a study of blood T cell repertoires in COVID-19. This table comes from immunoSEQ multiplex PCR, and its TCRdb copy is limited to in-frame clones, with some not included. The top ten clones hold about 10% of a sample with 200,000 or so clones, about 85% of them seen once. Sequences were obtained from PBMCs or T cells enriched from blood (not recorded which). The source of these receptors is a man aged 25 to 40 who had recovered from COVID-19.

The rearrangement joins TRBV7-8 to TRBJ1-2, with TRBD1 as a possible D gene (5 bases). The CDR3 is 13 residues long. With 1 base removed from V and 6 bases from J, the gap between germline ends came to 9 bases. Germline assignment: CDR1 SGHVS and CDR2 FQNEAQ. CDR3 amino acids: CASSLGSGNGYTF. The CDR3 nucleotides read TGTGCCAGCAGCTTAGGATCAGGGAATGGCTACACCTTC.

This clone was picked up many times. The V gene is TRBV28, the J gene TRBJ1-6; 8 nucleotides agree with TRBD1. Trimming removed 3 bases from V and 10 bases from J; junction bases left unmatched: 8. Germline V CDR1 and CDR2: MDHEN, SYDVKM. The CDR3 has 15 residues. The CDR3 region is CASSFPGQGSSPLHF. CDR3 nucleotides: TGTGCCAGCAGTTTCCCAGGACAGGGAAGCTCACCCCTCCACTTT.

The chain links TRBV20-1 to TRBJ2-1; D may be TRBD1 (5 bases). V was clipped by 7 bases and J by 8 bases, with 12 bases between them. The germline CDR1 and CDR2 sequences are DFQATT and SNEGSKA (reference sequence). The CDR3 runs 11 residues. CDR3 DNA: TGCAGTGGGCAGGGTTGGGATGAGCAGTTCTTC. The encoded protein is CSGQGWDEQFF.

The DNA for the CDR3 is TGTGCCATCAGTGAGTCGATTAGAACTGAAGCTTTCTTT. Translation gives CAISESIRTEAFF. The genes are TRBV10-3 and TRBJ1-1; D uncertain. The CDR3 contains 13 residues. In germline, CDR1 is ENHRY, CDR2 SYGVKD. V shed 0 bases and J shed 5 bases, with 7 bases lying between them.

This clone has only a few counts. The J gene is TRBJ2-2, the V gene TRBV5-4; TRBD1 might be the D (6 bases). Trimming cost V 0 bases and J 1 base, with 7 bases left between them. Germline values: CDR1 SGHNT, CDR2 YYREEE (reference sequence). This CDR3 is built from 15 residues. CDR3 loop: CASSLAGQNTGELFF. CDR3 in DNA: TGTGCCAGCAGCTTGGCGGGACAGAACACCGGGGAGCTGTTTTTT.

The chain employs TRBV5-6 and TRBJ2-5; TRBD2 matches at 10 bases. Germline V lookup: CDR1 SGHDT, CDR2 YYEEEE. The CDR3 length is 16 residues. V trimming: 4 bases; J trimming: 4 bases; junction bases outside the gene matches: 10. CDR3: CASSELAGVMGETQYF. The CDR3 nucleotides read TGTGCCAGCAGCGAGCTAGCGGGAGTTATGGGAGAGACCCAGTACTTC.

This rearrangement joins TRBV28 to TRBJ2-1, with 8 bases that match TRBD2. Looked up from germline, CDR1 is MDHEN and CDR2 is SYDVKM. This CDR3 spans 14 amino acids. V shed 2 bases and J 7 bases; nucleotides not matched to a gene: 4. CDR3 loop: CASSLGGRSNEQFF. CDR3 sequence (DNA): TGTGCCAGCAGTTTAGGCGGGAGGAGTAATGAGCAGTTCTTC.

This rearrangement joins TRBV7-3 to TRBJ2-2, with no clear D. The germline gives CDR1 SGHTA, CDR2 FQGTGA. The CDR3 loop spans 15 amino acids. V was cut by 5 bases and J by 5 bases, with 15 bases left in between. CDR3 sequence (DNA): TGTGCCAGCAGCCCTCTTGGCTCTGATACCGGGGAGCTGTTTTTT. It is translated as CASSPLGSDTGELFF.

The V gene is TRBV27, the J gene TRBJ1-5; possibly TRBD1 for D (5 bases). The CDR3 totals 18 residues. The germline CDR1 and CDR2 sequences are MNHEY and SMNVEV (reference sequence). Trimming took off 3 bases at V and 5 bases at J, with 23 bases between the two ends. The DNA for the CDR3 is TGTGCCAGCAGTTTCTCTCGGGGGACTGGTTTGTTAGATCAGCCCCAGCATTTT. Translating gives CASSFSRGTGLLDQPQHF.

The rearrangement links TRBV6-5 to TRBJ1-1; a possible D gene is TRBD1 (5 bases). The CDR3 is made up of 14 amino acids. Germline V lookup: CDR1 MNHEY, CDR2 SVGAGI. The V end lost 6 bases, the J end lost 7 bases, and 18 bases lay between the germline ends. The CDR3, as DNA: TGTGCCAGCAGAATTATACAGGCGGGGATTGAAGCTTTCTTT. Its translation is CASRIIQAGIEAFF.

The V gene is TRBV5-1, the J gene TRBJ2-7, with D hard to call. V dropped 5 bases and J dropped 3 bases, with 12 bases sitting between them. The CDR3 runs 13 residues. The germline gives CDR1 SGHRS, CDR2 YFSETQ. The CDR3 DNA follows: TGCGCCAGCAGACGCGAGACTTACTACGAGCAGTACTTC. Protein product: CASRRETYYEQYF. Using reference TRBV5-1 and TRBJ2-7 for the parts outside the CDR3, the full variable domain is KAGVTQTPRYLIKTRGQQVTLSCSPISGHRSVSWYQQTPGQGLQFLFEYFSETQRNKGNFPGRFSGRQFSNSRSEMNVSTLELGDSALYLCASRRETYYEQYFGPGTRLTVT.

In its sample, this clone was seen a few times. The chain recombines TRBV7-8 with TRBJ2-7; D is perhaps TRBD1 (6 bases). V was shortened by 6 bases and J by 0 bases, with 15 bases between the two germline ends. The CDR3 length is 15 residues. CDR1 SGHVS and CDR2 FQNEAQ come from the germline V gene. This chain's CDR3 is CASSQGQPSSYEQYF. DNA for the CDR3: TGTGCCAGCAGTCAAGGACAGCCTTCCTCCTACGAGCAGTACTTC.

CDR3 loop: CASSPQGYLNIQYF. CDR3 bases: TGCGCCAGCAGCCCCCAGGGGTATTTGAACATTCAGTACTTC. The rearrangement joins TRBV5-1 to TRBJ2-4; perhaps TRBD1 as D (6 bases). V was trimmed by 4 bases and J by 7 bases, leaving 15 bases between them. Germline lookup yields CDR1 SGHRS and CDR2 YFSETQ. The CDR3 consists of 14 residues.

This chain joins TRBV2 and TRBJ1-3, with D unresolved. V shed 8 bases and J shed 0 bases, with 8 bases lying between them. The CDR3 has 13 residues. CDR1 is SNHLY and CDR2 is FYNNEI in the germline V gene. This CDR3 is CASLYHSGNTIYF. The CDR3, as DNA: TGTGCCAGCCTCTACCACTCTGGAAACACCATATATTTT.

V usage is TRBV7-9 and J usage is TRBJ1-3; D not resolved. Trimming pared 5 bases from V and 0 bases from J, leaving 8 bases between. The germline gives CDR1 SEHNR, CDR2 FQNEAQ (reference sequence). The CDR3 contains 14 residues. In DNA form, the CDR3 reads TGTGCCAGCAGCAAAGGACTCTCTGGAAACACCATATATTTT. This translates into CASSKGLSGNTIYF.

This clone was counted a single time. The chain couples TRBV25-1 to TRBJ1-4; 8 positions agree with TRBD1. CDR3 length equals 15 residues. Germline assignment: CDR1 MGHDK and CDR2 SYGVNS. V shed 5 bases, J shed 7 bases, and the junction held 9 bases outside the gene matches. CDR3 region: CASSQTGQGGEKLFF. DNA for the CDR3: TGTGCCAGCAGTCAAACAGGACAGGGTGGTGAAAAACTGTTTTTT. The variable domain in full, with the rest retrieved from reference TRBV25-1 and TRBJ1-4, is EADIYQTPRYLVIGTGKKITLECSQTMGHDKMYWYQQDPGMELHLIHYSYGVNSTEKGDLSSESTVSRIRTEHFPLTLESARPSHTSQYLCASSQTGQGGEKLFFGSGTQLSVL.

The chain couples TRBV27 to TRBJ2-2; 7 bases agree with TRBD1. V lost 6 bases to trimming and J lost 8 bases; unmatched junction nucleotides: 6. CDR3 length equals 13 residues. Per the germline V gene, CDR1 is MNHEY and CDR2 is SMNVEV (reference sequence). The CDR3 loop is CASSPDRAGELFF. CDR3 DNA: TGTGCCAGCAGCCCCGACAGGGCAGGGGAGCTGTTTTTT.

The rearrangement links TRBV2 to TRBJ2-5; 7 bases are a match to TRBD1. CDR1 and CDR2 (germline): SNHLY, FYNNEI. V was pared by 3 bases and J by 5 bases, with 9 bases of the junction left unmatched. The CDR3 contains 15 residues. The CDR3 coding sequence is TGTGCCAGCAGTGAGGAAGACAGGGTAAAGGAGACCCAGTACTTC. Its translation: CASSEEDRVKETQYF.